Ten or more counts support the clone carrying this TCR beta chain. Antigen specificity is unknown. TCRbeta library preparation incorporated unique molecular identifiers. Using its own MiXCR run on the PCR reads, TCRdb lists one record per CDR3 protein. The sample holds about 300,000 distinct CDR3 sequences, almost 8% seen once. The entry originates in a study of T-cell reconstitution after alpha-beta-depleted transplantation in children. Notes on the study in general: One year after transplant, T-cell counts and diversity came mostly from newly produced T cells. From surviving recipient T cells and thymic progenitors came the high day-60 TCRbeta diversity observed in some patients. Expanded clones from the graft, numbering several hundred, reportedly supplied alpha-beta T cells about two months after transplant.

The germline gives CDR1 SQVTM, CDR2 ANQGSEA. Trimming removed 4 bases at V and 0 bases at J, with 7 bases between. The CDR3 is 12 amino acids. The sample consisted of peripheral blood, taken 360 days after TCRalphabeta/CD19-depleted stem cell transplant. The TCR comes from a female patient aged 2-9 years who had a stem cell transplant for Fanconi anemia, so the T cells may come from the graft donor. The chain employs TRBV29-1 and TRBJ2-7, with D possibly being TRBD1 or TRBD2 (5 bases each). The CDR3 nucleotides read TGCAGCGTTGGGGGGAGCTCCTACGAGCAGTACTTC. Its protein is CSVGGSSYEQYF.